This TCR beta chain was retrieved from a study of T cells in Graves' hyperthyroidism and ophthalmopathy. What was amplified from RNA transcripts were TCR beta CDR3 regions. The TCR CDR3 was amplified in a first-round RT-PCR using the HTBI primer set. TCRdb re-derived calls from the multiplex PCR reads in MiXCR, one entry per CDR3 protein. This sample has about 700,000 distinct CDR3 sequences, with 12% to 15% found just once. The CDR3 contains 14 residues. Per the germline V gene, CDR1 is MNHNS and CDR2 is SASEGT. Trimming took off 5 bases at V and 9 bases at J, with 17 bases between the two ends. In this sample, this clonotype turned up many times.

The sequenced material came from blood. The sequence was obtained from a woman aged 18-29 years with Graves' hyperthyroidism. The chain couples TRBV6-1 to TRBJ2-1; TRBD1 or TRBD2 may be the D gene (5 bases each). The CDR3 region has the DNA TGTGCCAGCAGTTGGGACCACGGGACGAGTGAGCAGTTCTTC. It is translated as CASSWDHGTSEQFF.